The 25 T cell receptor beta chains in this list originate from one sample, sequenced in a study of T cells in Graves' hyperthyroidism and ophthalmopathy. Authors of the study amplified TCR beta CDR3 regions from RNA transcripts. HTBI primers drove first-round RT-PCR of the TCR CDR3. MiXCR was run by TCRdb on the multiplex PCR reads, yielding one entry per CDR3 protein. This table has 550,000 to 650,000 distinct CDR3 sequences, around 15% appearing once. Sequencing input: blood. Receptors were obtained from a woman in her forties with Graves' hyperthyroidism.

The chain links TRBV19 to TRBJ1-2; D possibly corresponds to TRBD1 (6 bases). Germline values: CDR1 LNHDA, CDR2 SQIVND (reference sequence). The CDR3 is 14 amino acids. Trimming removed 5 bases from V and 4 bases from J, with 14 bases in between. The CDR3 DNA follows: TGTGCCAGTAGTGGTGCAGGGGTCGGCTATGGCTACACCTTC. Encoded protein: CASSGAGVGYGYTF.

The V call is TRBV19, the J call TRBJ1-2, with D unresolved. Germline loops: CDR1 LNHDA, CDR2 SQIVND (reference sequence). This CDR3 is 14 amino acids long. The V and J ends lost 3 bases and 9 bases respectively, with 17 bases between them. The CDR3 DNA follows: TGTGCCAGTAGTATGCCGACGGACGGCTCTCGCTACACCTTC. This encodes CASSMPTDGSRYTF.

This clonotype came up a few times. The J gene is TRBJ2-5, the V gene TRBV10-3; TRBD1 matches 12 bases. Trimming at V came to 10 bases and at J to 3 bases, leaving 9 bases not matched to a gene. This CDR3 comprises 15 residues. Germline CDR1 and CDR2: ENHRY and SYGVKD. The CDR3, as DNA: TGTGCCACTCTCCCCGGGACAGGGGGCGAAGAGACCCAGTACTTC. Residues: CATLPGTGGEETQYF.

This clonotype has at least ten counts. This chain connects TRBV28 to TRBJ1-5; perhaps TRBD1 as D (6 bases). Trimming cost V 10 bases and J 4 bases, with 14 bases left between them. The length of the CDR3 is 13 residues. Germline CDR1 MDHEN, CDR2 SYDVKM. The CDR3 spells CATKWGANQPQHF. CDR3 in DNA: TGTGCCACCAAATGGGGGGCAAATCAGCCCCAGCATTTT.

This clonotype was observed at least ten times. This rearrangement joins TRBV27 to TRBJ2-5, with D hard to call. V was clipped by 2 bases and J by 7 bases, with 11 bases between them. Germline CDR1 is MNHEY and CDR2 is SMNVEV (reference sequence). The length of the CDR3 is 13 residues. In DNA form, the CDR3 reads TGTGCCAGCAGTTTAGGTGGCTCGGGGACCCAGTACTTC. The encoded protein is CASSLGGSGTQYF.

As to this clonotype: A clone one base away is much larger, so this may be a read error. The chain carries TRBV13 and TRBJ2-1; either TRBD1 or TRBD2 may fit D (6 bases each). The CDR3 has 15 residues. Germline CDR1 is PRHDT and CDR2 is FYEKMQ (reference sequence). CDR3 nucleotides: TGCGCCAGCAGCGGGTCGACAGGCTCCTACAATGAGCAGTTCTTC. This sequence encodes CASSGSTGSYNEQFF.

V usage is TRBV7-9 and J usage is TRBJ2-3; the D gene is possibly TRBD1 (6 bases). Trimming shortened V by 4 bases and J by 8 bases, and 25 bases separated the two germline ends. CDR3 length equals 17 residues. Germline V gene lookup returns CDR1 SEHNR and CDR2 FQNEAQ (reference sequence). The CDR3 loop is CASSSRDRDTKRGTQYF. The CDR3 DNA follows: TGTGCCAGCAGCTCGAGAGACCGGGACACTAAAAGGGGTACGCAGTATTTT.

The rearrangement uses TRBV6-1 and TRBJ2-1; TRBD2 aligns across 12 bases. The germline V gene has CDR1 MNHNS and CDR2 SASEGT. The CDR3 runs 18 residues. Trimming cost V 6 bases and J 0 bases; bases outside gene matches: 9. The CDR3, as DNA: TGTGCCAGCAGGGCCGGGACTAGCGGGTCTAGCTCCTACAATGAGCAGTTCTTC. It yields the protein CASRAGTSGSSSYNEQFF.

This clonotype was detected ten times or more. The chain links TRBV3-1 to TRBJ1-2; D remains unclear. V was shortened by 0 bases and J by 5 bases, with 7 bases between the two germline ends. The V gene's germline CDR1 is LGHDT and CDR2 YNNKEL (reference sequence). CDR3 length: 13 residues. This CDR3 reads CASSQEEEYGYTF. In DNA, the CDR3 is TGTGCCAGCAGCCAAGAGGAGGAGTATGGCTACACCTTC.

This chain uses TRBV19 with TRBJ2-3, with TRBD2 matching over 9 bases. The CDR3 is 17 residues long. J gave up 4 bases and V 3 bases, and 11 bases lay outside the gene matches. Per the germline V gene, CDR1 is LNHDA and CDR2 is SQIVND (reference sequence). The CDR3 DNA sequence: TGTGCCAGTAGTATTTTCTTCGCGGGAGGGCCGCCAGATACGCAGTATTTT. Its protein is CASSIFFAGGPPDTQYF.

This clonotype was seen many times. The J gene is TRBJ1-5, the V gene TRBV6-1; D possibly corresponds to TRBD1 (6 bases). Germline CDR1 MNHNS, CDR2 SASEGT. CDR3 size: 16 residues. V lost 5 bases and J lost 2, with 16 bases in between. The CDR3 loop reads CASSCQQGHGNQPQHF. The DNA of the CDR3 is TGTGCCAGCAGTTGCCAACAGGGCCACGGCAATCAGCCCCAGCATTTT.

This clonotype was seen repeatedly, ten times or more. The rearrangement uses TRBV18 and TRBJ1-1; no clear D gene. The V end was cut by 1 base, the J end by 5 bases, with 8 bases between. The CDR3 is 13 residues long. Germline CDR1 KGHSH, CDR2 LQKENI. The CDR3 DNA follows: TGTGCCAGCTCACCACAGGGTGTTACTGAAGCTTTCTTT. Its protein product is CASSPQGVTEAFF.

At least ten counts were recorded for this clonotype. The chain is built from TRBV20-1 and TRBJ2-7; 7 nucleotides line up with TRBD1. The CDR3 consists of 14 residues. From germline, CDR1 is DFQATT and CDR2 SNEGSKA (reference sequence). Unmatched junction bases numbered 7, after V lost 4 bases and J lost 1 base. CDR3 nucleotides: TGCAGTGCTATGGGCGACAGGGCTTCCTACGAGCAGTACTTC. Protein product: CSAMGDRASYEQYF.

This clonotype was observed a few times. This chain uses TRBV10-3 with TRBJ1-2; D might be TRBD1 (5 bases). The CDR3 is 15 amino acids. The germline V gene encodes CDR1 ENHRY and CDR2 SYGVKD. Trimming shortened V by 2 bases and J by 4 bases, and 14 bases separated the two germline ends. This chain's CDR3 is CAISEPGRNLYGYTF. CDR3 in DNA: TGTGCCATCAGTGAGCCGGGACGGAACCTCTATGGCTACACCTTC.

There are many counts of this clonotype. The chain uses TRBV12-3 or TRBV12-4 and TRBJ1-2; TRBD1 matches 12 bases. The CDR3 sequence is 17 residues long. After removal of 6 bases from V and 2 bases from J, the junction contained 10 bases not matched to a gene. CDR3 sequence reads: CASSLGTGGIGNYGYTF. The CDR3 DNA follows: TGTGCCAGCAGCCTGGGGACAGGGGGCATTGGGAACTATGGCTACACCTTC.

The CDR3 nucleotides read TGCGCCAGCACCCTGGCCAGCGGGAAGAATGAGCAGTTCTTC. Translated: CASTLASGKNEQFF. V and J are TRBV5-1 and TRBJ2-1, with 7 bases that match TRBD2. Germline CDR1 is SGHRS and CDR2 is YFSETQ. The CDR3 has 14 residues. J gave up 7 bases and V 6 bases, and 10 bases lay outside the gene matches.

This clonotype was seen only a few times. The chain employs TRBV28 and TRBJ1-6; a weak D match, TRBD1 (5 bases). Trimming took 3 bases from V and 0 from J, leaving 9 bases between them. The germline V gene encodes CDR1 MDHEN and CDR2 SYDVKM. The CDR3 is 16 residues long. The CDR3 loop is CASSLGGSSYNSPLHF. The CDR3 nucleotides read TGTGCCAGCAGTTTGGGGGGGAGCTCCTATAATTCACCCCTCCACTTT.

This clonotype has more than one count but fewer than ten. J is TRBJ1-6 and V is TRBV20-1; D gene ambiguous. Germline lookup yields CDR1 DFQATT and CDR2 SNEGSKA (reference sequence). This CDR3 is 15 amino acids long. Deletions cut 3 bases from V and 8 bases from J, with 17 bases between. CDR3 residues: CSASPPLLEHSPLHF. DNA of the CDR3: TGCAGTGCTAGTCCCCCCCTCCTGGAACATTCACCCCTCCACTTT.

The chain carries TRBV5-1 and TRBJ1-4, with D perhaps matching TRBD1 (6 bases). Germline V gives CDR1 SGHRS, CDR2 YFSETQ. V was shortened by 5 bases and J by 4 bases, with 15 bases between the two germline ends. CDR3 length: 15 residues. The CDR3 region has the DNA TGCGCCAGCAGAGGTTCCGGGACACTTAATGAAAAACTGTTTTTT. It codes for CASRGSGTLNEKLFF.

This clonotype has at least ten counts. The J gene is TRBJ2-3, the V gene TRBV2; TRBD2 matches 11 bases. V shed 6 bases, J shed 2 bases, and the junction held 4 bases outside the gene matches. Germline values: CDR1 SNHLY, CDR2 FYNNEI. CDR3 size: 15 residues. The CDR3 DNA reads TGTGCCAGCAGAGGGACTAGCGGCCACACAGATACGCAGTATTTT. Translation: CASRGTSGHTDTQYF.

In its sample, this clonotype was seen many times. J is TRBJ2-7 and V is TRBV20-1; no clear D gene. Looked up from germline, CDR1 is DFQATT and CDR2 is SNEGSKA (reference sequence). V lost 2 bases, J lost 5 bases, and 16 bases lay in between. This CDR3 is 14 amino acids long. The CDR3 here is CSARLQDRRDEQYF. The CDR3 nucleotides read TGCAGTGCTAGATTGCAGGACCGGCGAGACGAGCAGTACTTC.

This clonotype was detected many times. V is TRBV28 and J is TRBJ2-7, with TRBD2 identical over 10 bases. Germline V gene lookup returns CDR1 MDHEN and CDR2 SYDVKM. With 2 bases clipped from V and 2 bases from J, the junction kept 12 bases outside the gene matches. The CDR3 is made up of 18 amino acids. The chain's CDR3 is CASSLIGLAGVGTYEQYF. The DNA for the CDR3 is TGTGCCAGCAGTTTAATTGGGCTAGCGGGAGTTGGTACCTACGAGCAGTACTTC. The whole variable domain, filled in from reference TRBV28 and TRBJ2-7, reads DVKVTQSSRYLVKRTGEKVFLECVQDMDHENMFWYRQDPGLGLRLIYFSYDVKMKEKGDIPEGYSVSREKKERFSLILESASTNQTSMYLCASSLIGLAGVGTYEQYFGPGTRLTVT.

This clonotype was detected ten times or more. The CDR3 region has the DNA TGTGCCAGCAGTTTAGGGGGTTTAGGACAAAGGAGCTCCTACGAGCAGTACTTC. Protein: CASSLGGLGQRSSYEQYF. The gene calls are TRBV12-3 or TRBV12-4 and TRBJ2-7; TRBD1 might be the D (5 bases). The CDR3 length is 18 residues. The V gene lost 1 base and the J gene lost 0 bases, with 19 bases spanning the gap.

In its sample, this clonotype was seen a few times. This sequence joins TRBV6-1 and TRBJ1-2, with a weak D call TRBD1 (5 bases). Germline V gene data show CDR1 as MNHNS and CDR2 as SASEGT. This CDR3 contains 14 residues. Trimming shortened V by 0 bases and J by 7 bases, and 12 bases separated the two germline ends. The chain's CDR3 is CASSEAGGGGGYTF. The CDR3 DNA sequence: TGTGCCAGCAGTGAAGCCGGGGGGGGGGGTGGCTACACCTTC.

A few counts support this clonotype. J is TRBJ2-7 and V is TRBV10-3, with 8 bases aligning to TRBD2. V was clipped by 2 bases and J by 3 bases; unmatched bases: 0. CDR1 and CDR2 from the germline V gene are ENHRY and SYGVKD. The CDR3 is 13 amino acids. The CDR3, as DNA: TGTGCCATCAGTGAGACTAGCGGCTACGAGCAGTACTTC. Translating it yields CAISETSGYEQYF.